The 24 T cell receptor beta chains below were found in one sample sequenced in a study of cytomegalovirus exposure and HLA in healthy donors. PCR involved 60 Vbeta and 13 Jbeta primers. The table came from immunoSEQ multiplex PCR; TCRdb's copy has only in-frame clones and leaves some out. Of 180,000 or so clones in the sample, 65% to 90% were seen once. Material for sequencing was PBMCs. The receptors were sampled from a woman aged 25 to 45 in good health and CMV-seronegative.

The CDR3 region is CASSRTEATSGENEQFF. In nucleotides, the CDR3 is TGCGCCAGCAGCCGAACCGAGGCCACCTCAGGGGAAAATGAGCAGTTCTTC. The chain couples TRBV4-1 to TRBJ2-1, with D perhaps matching TRBD1 (6 bases). The CDR3 has 17 residues. The germline V gene has CDR1 MGHRA and CDR2 YSYEKL. V dropped 4 bases and J dropped 7 bases, with 23 bases sitting between them.

This CDR3 reads CASRRDRVVVEQFF. DNA of the CDR3: TGTGCCAGCAGACGGGACAGGGTGGTAGTTGAGCAGTTCTTC. V usage is TRBV2 and J usage is TRBJ2-1, with 9 bases that match TRBD1. V shed 6 bases, J shed 9 bases, and the junction held 9 bases outside the gene matches. The CDR3 spans 14 residues. Germline CDR1 SNHLY, CDR2 FYNNEI.

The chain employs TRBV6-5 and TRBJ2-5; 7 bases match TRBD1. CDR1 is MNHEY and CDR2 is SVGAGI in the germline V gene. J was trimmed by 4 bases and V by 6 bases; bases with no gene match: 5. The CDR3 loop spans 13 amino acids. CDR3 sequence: CASSTRQGETQYF. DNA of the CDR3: TGTGCCAGCAGCACTAGACAGGGAGAGACCCAGTACTTC.

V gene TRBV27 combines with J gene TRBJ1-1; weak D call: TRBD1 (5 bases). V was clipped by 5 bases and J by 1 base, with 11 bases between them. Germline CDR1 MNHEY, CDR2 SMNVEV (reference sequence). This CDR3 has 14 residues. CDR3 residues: CASSPDGGNTEAFF. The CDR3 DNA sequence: TGTGCCAGCAGTCCCGACGGGGGGAACACTGAAGCTTTCTTT.

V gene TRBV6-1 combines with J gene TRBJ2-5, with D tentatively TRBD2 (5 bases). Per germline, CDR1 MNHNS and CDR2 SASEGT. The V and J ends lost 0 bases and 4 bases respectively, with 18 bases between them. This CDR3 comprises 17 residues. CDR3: CASSEALRGSIGETQYF. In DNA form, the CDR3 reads TGTGCCAGCAGTGAAGCGCTTCGAGGGTCGATTGGAGAGACCCAGTACTTC.

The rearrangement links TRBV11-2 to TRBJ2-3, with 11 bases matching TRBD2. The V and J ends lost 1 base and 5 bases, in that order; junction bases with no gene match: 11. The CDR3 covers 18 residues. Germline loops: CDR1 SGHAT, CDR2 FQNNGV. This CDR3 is CASSLVATSGSTGDTQYF. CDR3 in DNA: TGTGCCAGCAGCTTAGTTGCCACTAGCGGGAGTACCGGAGATACGCAGTATTTT.

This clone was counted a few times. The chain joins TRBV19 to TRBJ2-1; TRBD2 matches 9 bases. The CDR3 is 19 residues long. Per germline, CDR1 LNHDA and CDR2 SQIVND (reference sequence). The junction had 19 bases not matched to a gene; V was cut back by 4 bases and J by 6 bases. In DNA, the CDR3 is TGTGCCAGTAGTACCCTTCGATATTTAGCGGGAGCTACAATCAATGAGCAGTTCTTC. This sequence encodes CASSTLRYLAGATINEQFF. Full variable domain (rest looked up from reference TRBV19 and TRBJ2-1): DGGITQSPKYLFRKEGQNVTLSCEQNLNHDAMYWYRQDPGQGLRLIYYSQIVNDFQKGDIAEGYSVSREKKESFPLTVTSAQKNPTAFYLCASSTLRYLAGATINEQFFGPGTRLTVL.

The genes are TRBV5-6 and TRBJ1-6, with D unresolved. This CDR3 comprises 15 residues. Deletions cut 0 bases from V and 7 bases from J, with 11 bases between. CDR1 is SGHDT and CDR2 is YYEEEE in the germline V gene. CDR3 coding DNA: TGTGCCAGCAGCTTGGCGGTGACTCCAAATTCACCCCTCCACTTT. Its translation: CASSLAVTPNSPLHF.

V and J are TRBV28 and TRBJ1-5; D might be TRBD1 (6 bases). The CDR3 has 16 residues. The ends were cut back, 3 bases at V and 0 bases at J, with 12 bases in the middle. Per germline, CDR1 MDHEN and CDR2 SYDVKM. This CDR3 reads CASSFDRSYSNQPQHF. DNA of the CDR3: TGTGCCAGCAGTTTCGACAGGAGTTATAGCAATCAGCCCCAGCATTTT.

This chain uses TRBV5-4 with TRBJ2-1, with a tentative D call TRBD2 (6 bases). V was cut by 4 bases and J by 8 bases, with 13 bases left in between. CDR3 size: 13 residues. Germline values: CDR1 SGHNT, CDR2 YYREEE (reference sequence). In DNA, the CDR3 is TGTGCCAGCAGCCCCGCCGGGGGTGATGAGCAGTTCTTC. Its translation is CASSPAGGDEQFF.

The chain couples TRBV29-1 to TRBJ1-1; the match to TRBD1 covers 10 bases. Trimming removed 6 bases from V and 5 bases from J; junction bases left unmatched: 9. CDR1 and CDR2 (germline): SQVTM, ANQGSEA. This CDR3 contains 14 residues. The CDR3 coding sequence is TGCAGCGTCTCTATGGGACAGGGGCTGACTGAAGCTTTCTTT. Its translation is CSVSMGQGLTEAFF. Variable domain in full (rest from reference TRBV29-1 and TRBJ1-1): SAVISQKPSRDICQRGTSLTIQCQVDSQVTMMFWYRQQPGQSLTLIATANQGSEATYESGFVIDKFPISRPNLTFSTLTVSNMSPEDSSIYLCSVSMGQGLTEAFFGQGTRLTVV.

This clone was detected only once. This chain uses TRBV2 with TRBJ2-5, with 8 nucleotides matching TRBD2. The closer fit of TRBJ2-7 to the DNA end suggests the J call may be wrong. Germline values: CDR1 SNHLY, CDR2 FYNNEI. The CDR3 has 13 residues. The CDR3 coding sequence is TGTGCCAGCAGGGTGACTAGCGTATACGAGCAGTACTTC. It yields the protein CASRVTSVYEQYF.

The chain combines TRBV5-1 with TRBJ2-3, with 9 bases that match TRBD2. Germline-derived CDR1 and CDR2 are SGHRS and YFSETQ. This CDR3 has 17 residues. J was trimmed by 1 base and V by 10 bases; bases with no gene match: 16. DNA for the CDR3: TGCGCCTCCTCCTGGGGTAGCGGGAGAGGAGGCACAGATACGCAGTATTTT. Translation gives CASSWGSGRGGTDTQYF.

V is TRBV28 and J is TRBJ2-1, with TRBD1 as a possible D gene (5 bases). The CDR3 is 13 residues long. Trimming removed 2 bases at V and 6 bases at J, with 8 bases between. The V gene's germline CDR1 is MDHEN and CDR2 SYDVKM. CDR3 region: CASSLRRANEQFF. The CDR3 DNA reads TGTGCCAGCAGTTTACGCAGGGCCAATGAGCAGTTCTTC.

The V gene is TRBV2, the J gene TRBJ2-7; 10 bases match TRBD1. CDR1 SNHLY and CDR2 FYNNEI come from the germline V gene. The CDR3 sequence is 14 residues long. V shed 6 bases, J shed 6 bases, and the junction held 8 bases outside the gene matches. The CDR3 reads CASRSGTGASEQYF. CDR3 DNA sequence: TGTGCCAGCAGGTCCGGGACAGGGGCGAGCGAGCAGTACTTC.

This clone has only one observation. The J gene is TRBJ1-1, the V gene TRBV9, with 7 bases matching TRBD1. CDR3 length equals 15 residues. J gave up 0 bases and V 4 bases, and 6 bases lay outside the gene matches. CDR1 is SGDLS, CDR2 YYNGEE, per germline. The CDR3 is CASSPLGTVNTEAFF. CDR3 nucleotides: TGTGCCAGCAGCCCCTTGGGGACAGTGAACACTGAAGCTTTCTTT.

The DNA for the CDR3 is TGTGCCAGCAGTGACCAGGGTCCCGGAGAGACCCAGTACTTC. Amino acid sequence: CASSDQGPGETQYF. This chain joins TRBV2 and TRBJ2-5, with a tentative D call TRBD1 (5 bases). This CDR3 region has 14 residues. V lost 3 bases to trimming and J lost 4 bases, with 12 bases between them. Germline loops: CDR1 SNHLY, CDR2 FYNNEI.

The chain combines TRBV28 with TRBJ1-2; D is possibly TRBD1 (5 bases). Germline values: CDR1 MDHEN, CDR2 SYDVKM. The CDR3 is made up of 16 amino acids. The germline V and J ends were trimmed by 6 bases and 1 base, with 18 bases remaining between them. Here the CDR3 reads CASRDSGLPFNYGYTF. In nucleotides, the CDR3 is TGTGCCAGCAGGGACTCGGGACTCCCCTTTAACTATGGCTACACCTTC.

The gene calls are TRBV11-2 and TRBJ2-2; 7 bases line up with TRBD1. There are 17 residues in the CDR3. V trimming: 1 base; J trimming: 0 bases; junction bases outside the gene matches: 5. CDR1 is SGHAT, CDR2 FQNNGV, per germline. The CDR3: CASSLVVGTANTGELFF. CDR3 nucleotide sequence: TGTGCCAGCAGCTTAGTAGTAGGGACAGCGAACACCGGGGAGCTGTTTTTT.

CDR3 nucleotide sequence: TGTGCCAGTAGTATAGACCGGGAACAAGAGACCCAGTACTTC. Translating it yields CASSIDREQETQYF. The chain joins TRBV19 to TRBJ2-5; D might be TRBD2 (5 bases). Germline CDR1 LNHDA, CDR2 SQIVND (reference sequence). V was shortened by 0 bases and J by 2 bases, with 7 bases between the two germline ends. The CDR3 length is 14 residues. Together with reference TRBV19 and TRBJ2-5, the CDR3 gives the full variable domain: DGGITQSPKYLFRKEGQNVTLSCEQNLNHDAMYWYRQDPGQGLRLIYYSQIVNDFQKGDIAEGYSVSREKKESFPLTVTSAQKNPTAFYLCASSIDREQETQYFGPGTRLLVL.

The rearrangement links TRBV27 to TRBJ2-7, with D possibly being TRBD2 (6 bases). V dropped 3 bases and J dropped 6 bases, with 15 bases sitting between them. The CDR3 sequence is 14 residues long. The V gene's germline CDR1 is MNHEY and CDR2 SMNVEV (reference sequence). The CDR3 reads CASSFGGTIGEQYF. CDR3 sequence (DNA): TGTGCCAGCAGTTTTGGCGGGACCATCGGCGAGCAGTACTTC.

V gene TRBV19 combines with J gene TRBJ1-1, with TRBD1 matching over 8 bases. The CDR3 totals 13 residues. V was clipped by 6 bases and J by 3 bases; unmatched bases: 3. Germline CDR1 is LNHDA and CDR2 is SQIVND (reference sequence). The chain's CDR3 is CASSTDRDTEAFF. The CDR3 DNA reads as TGTGCCAGTAGCACGGACAGGGACACTGAAGCTTTCTTT.

The CDR3: CASSVATGGGGELFF. CDR3 DNA sequence: TGTGCCAGCAGCGTAGCTACCGGTGGAGGCGGGGAGCTGTTTTTT. V usage is TRBV9 and J usage is TRBJ2-2; possibly TRBD2 for D (5 bases). Germline V gene sequence: CDR1 SGDLS, CDR2 YYNGEE. Trimming removed 0 bases at V and 7 bases at J, with 13 bases between. This CDR3 is 15 amino acids long.

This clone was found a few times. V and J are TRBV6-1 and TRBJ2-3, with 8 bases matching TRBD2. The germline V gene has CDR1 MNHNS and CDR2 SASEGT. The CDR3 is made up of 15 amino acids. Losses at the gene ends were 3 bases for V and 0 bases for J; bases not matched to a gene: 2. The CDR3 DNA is TGTGCCAGCAGTGATAGCGGGGTTAGCACAGATACGCAGTATTTT. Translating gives CASSDSGVSTDTQYF.